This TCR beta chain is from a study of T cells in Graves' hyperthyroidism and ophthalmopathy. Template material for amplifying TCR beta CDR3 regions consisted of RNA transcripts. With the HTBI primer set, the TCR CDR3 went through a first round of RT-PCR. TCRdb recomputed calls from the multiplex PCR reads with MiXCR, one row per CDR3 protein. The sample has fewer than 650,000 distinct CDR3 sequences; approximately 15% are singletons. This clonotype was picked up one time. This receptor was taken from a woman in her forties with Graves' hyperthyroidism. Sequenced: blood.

CDR3 in amino acids: CSVAAGPSYEQYF. CDR3 DNA: TGCAGCGTCGCAGCAGGGCCCTCCTACGAGCAGTACTTC. The chain couples TRBV29-1 to TRBJ2-7; possibly TRBD1 for D (5 bases). Germline V CDR1 and CDR2: SQVTM, ANQGSEA. V gave up 6 bases and J gave up 0 bases, with 12 bases separating them. The CDR3 has 13 residues.